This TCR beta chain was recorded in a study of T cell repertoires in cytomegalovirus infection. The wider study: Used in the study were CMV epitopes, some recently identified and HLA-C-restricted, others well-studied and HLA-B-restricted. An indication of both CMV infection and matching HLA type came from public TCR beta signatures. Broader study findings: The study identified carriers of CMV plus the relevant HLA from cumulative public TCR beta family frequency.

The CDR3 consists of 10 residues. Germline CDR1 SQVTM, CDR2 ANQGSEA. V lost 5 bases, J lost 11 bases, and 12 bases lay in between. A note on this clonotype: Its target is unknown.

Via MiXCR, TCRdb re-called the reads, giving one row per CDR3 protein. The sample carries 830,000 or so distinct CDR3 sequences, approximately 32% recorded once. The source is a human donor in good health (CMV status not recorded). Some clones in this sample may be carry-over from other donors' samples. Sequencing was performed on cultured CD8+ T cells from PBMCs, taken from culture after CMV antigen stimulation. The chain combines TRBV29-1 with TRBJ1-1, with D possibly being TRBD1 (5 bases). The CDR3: CSVLDTSAFF. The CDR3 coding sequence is TGCAGCGTTCTGGACACCTCTGCTTTCTTT.